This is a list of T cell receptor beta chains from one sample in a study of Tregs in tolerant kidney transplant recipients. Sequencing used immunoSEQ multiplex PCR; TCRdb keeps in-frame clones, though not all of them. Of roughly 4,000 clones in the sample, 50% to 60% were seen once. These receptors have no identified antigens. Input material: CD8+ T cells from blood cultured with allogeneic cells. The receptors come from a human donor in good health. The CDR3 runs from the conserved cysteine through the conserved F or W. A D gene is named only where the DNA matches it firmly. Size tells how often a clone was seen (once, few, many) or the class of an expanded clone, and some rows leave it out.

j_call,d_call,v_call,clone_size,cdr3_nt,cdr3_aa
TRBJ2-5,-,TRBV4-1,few,TGCGCCAGCAGCCAAAGACCAGGGGACCAAGAGACCCAGTACTTC,CASSQRPGDQETQYF
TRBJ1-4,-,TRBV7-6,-,TGTGCCAGCAGCTTAGCGGCTGAAAAACTGTTTTTT,CASSLAAEKLFF
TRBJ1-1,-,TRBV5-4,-,TGTGCCAGCAGATGGGGGAACACTGAAGCTTTCTTT,CASRWGNTEAFF
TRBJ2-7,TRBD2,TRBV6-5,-,TGTGCCAGCAGTTTTAGCGGGAGCTCCTACGAGCAGTACTTC,CASSFSGSSYEQYF
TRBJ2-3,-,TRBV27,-,TGTGCCAGCAGTTCCTACGCCCCAAATACGCAGTATTTT,CASSSYAPNTQYF
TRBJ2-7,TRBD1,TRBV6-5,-,TGTGCCAGCAGTTACGGGACAGGGGACGAGCAGTACTTC,CASSYGTGDEQYF
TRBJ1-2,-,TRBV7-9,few,TGTGCCAGCAGCTCCCGAGAAGGGGGGAGGGGATATGGCTACACCTTC,CASSSREGGRGYGYTF
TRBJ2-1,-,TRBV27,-,TGTGCCAGCAGTTTCTTCGGGACCGCGAGCCTTAATGAGCAGTTCTTC,CASSFFGTASLNEQFF
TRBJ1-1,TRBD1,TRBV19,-,TGTGCCAGTAGTTCTGCGACAGGGAGAACTGAAGCTTTCTTT,CASSSATGRTEAFF
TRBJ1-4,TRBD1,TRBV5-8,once,TGTGCCAGCAGCTTGGGTGCCGGGACAGTGCCTAGGAAACTGTTTTTT,CASSLGAGTVPRKLFF
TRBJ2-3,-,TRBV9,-,TGTGCCAGCAGCGTAGATGGGCAGGGGTCGTTGTCAGATACGCAGTATTTT,CASSVDGQGSLSDTQYF
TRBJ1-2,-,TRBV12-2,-,TGTGCAAGTCGCTTAGCGGTCAGGGGGCGGTGGGGCTACACCTTC,CASRLAVRGRWGYTF
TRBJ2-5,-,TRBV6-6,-,TGTGCCAGCAGTTACAGCCCTGGGGGAGAGACCCAGTACTTC,CASSYSPGGETQYF
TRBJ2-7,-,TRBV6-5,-,TGTGCCATTCAGGGTTACGAGCAGTACTTC,CAIQGYEQYF
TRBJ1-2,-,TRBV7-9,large,TGTGCCAGCAGCTTCCATAGTGACTCTGGCTACACCTTC,CASSFHSDSGYTF
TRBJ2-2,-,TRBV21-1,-,TGTGCCAGCAGCGCGCCTAGGAAGCCGAACACCGGGGAGCTGTTTTTT,CASSAPRKPNTGELFF